Listed here are 31 T cell receptor beta chains from one sample, sequenced in a study of T cell responses to AZD1222 COVID-19 vaccine. Only in-frame clones appear in the TCRdb table, and some are missing; sequencing was by immunoSEQ multiplex PCR. The data show 130,000 to 150,000 clones, about 86% seen once. The sample was peripheral blood, taken 28 days after the second AZD1222 dose. The receptors derive from an adult who received the AZD1222 COVID-19 vaccine.

The genes are TRBV11-2 and TRBJ2-1; D remains unclear. V lost 5 bases and J lost 0, with 14 bases in between. From germline, CDR1 is SGHAT and CDR2 FQNNGV. The CDR3 is 16 amino acids. The chain's CDR3 is CASSQRPHDSYNEQFF. The CDR3 nucleotides read TGTGCCAGCAGCCAAAGGCCTCATGACTCCTACAATGAGCAGTTCTTC.

V gene TRBV11-3 combines with J gene TRBJ2-7, with D perhaps being TRBD1 or TRBD2 (6 bases each). There are 15 residues in the CDR3. Trimming cost V 8 bases and J 0 bases, with 17 bases left between them. Germline loops: CDR1 SGHNT, CDR2 YENEEA. The DNA of the CDR3 is TGTGCCAGCGAAGAGGGGGGACGGCCCTCCTACGAGCAGTACTTC. Protein sequence: CASEEGGRPSYEQYF. The whole variable domain, remainder taken from reference TRBV11-3 and TRBJ2-7, is EAGVVQSPRYKIIEKKQPVAFWCNPISGHNTLYWYLQNLGQGPELLIRYENEEAVDDSQLPKDRFSAERLKGVDSTLKIQPAELGDSAVYLCASEEGGRPSYEQYFGPGTRLTVT.

V and J are TRBV4-2 and TRBJ1-4; 7 bases align to TRBD1. The CDR3 runs to 18 residues. V gave up 0 bases and J gave up 6 bases; unmatched junction bases: 13. In germline, CDR1 is LGHNA, CDR2 YNFKEQ. The CDR3 protein is CASSQDTTQGVRDEKLFF. DNA for the CDR3: TGTGCCAGCAGCCAAGATACCACGCAGGGGGTGAGGGATGAAAAACTGTTTTTT.

V and J are TRBV4-1 and TRBJ2-1; D unclear. CDR1 is MGHRA, CDR2 YSYEKL, per germline. The length of the CDR3 is 18 residues. The V gene lost 0 bases and the J gene lost 0 bases, with 15 bases spanning the gap. The CDR3 sequence is CASSQDEAPVSSYNEQFF. In DNA, the CDR3 is TGCGCCAGCAGCCAAGATGAGGCACCAGTTTCCTCCTACAATGAGCAGTTCTTC.

The CDR3 nucleotides read TGTGCCACCAGTGAGGACAGCTACGAGCAGTACTTC. Protein product: CATSEDSYEQYF. The rearrangement joins TRBV24-1 to TRBJ2-7; a weak D match, TRBD1 (6 bases). The CDR3 has 12 residues. The germline V gene encodes CDR1 KGHDR and CDR2 SFDVKD. V lost 4 bases to trimming and J lost 3 bases, with 6 bases between them.

This sequence joins TRBV15 and TRBJ1-2; no clear D gene. This CDR3 comprises 16 residues. The germline gives CDR1 LNHNV, CDR2 YYDKDF (reference sequence). The V end was cut by 0 bases, the J end by 0 bases, with 11 bases between. CDR3 sequence reads: CATSRDRNIANYGYTF. The DNA for the CDR3 is TGTGCCACCAGCAGAGATCGGAACATAGCTAACTATGGCTACACCTTC.

The chain couples TRBV10-3 to TRBJ2-3; D may match TRBD1 or TRBD2 (5 bases each). V lost 2 bases to trimming and J lost 6 bases, with 12 bases between them. The CDR3 loop spans 14 amino acids. Germline CDR1 and CDR2: ENHRY and SYGVKD. Written as DNA, the CDR3 is TGTGCCATCAGTGAGGAGGGGAGCTTCGATACGCAGTATTTT. Its protein is CAISEEGSFDTQYF.

The rearrangement joins TRBV27 to TRBJ1-3; D gene ambiguous. The CDR3 covers 14 residues. The V gene lost 9 bases and the J gene lost 0 bases, with 12 bases spanning the gap. CDR1 and CDR2 (germline): MNHEY, SMNVEV (reference sequence). This CDR3 reads CASKTTPSGNTIYF. The CDR3 DNA follows: TGTGCCAGTAAAACGACACCCTCTGGAAACACCATATATTTT.

V gene TRBV6-1 combines with J gene TRBJ2-1; D might be TRBD1 (6 bases). This CDR3 contains 13 residues. Trimming took 2 bases from V and 14 from J, leaving 16 bases between them. Germline assignment: CDR1 MNHNS and CDR2 SASEGT. In nucleotides, the CDR3 is TGTGCCAGCAGTGAAACGGGACAAAGGGGCAAGTTCTTC. Its translation is CASSETGQRGKFF.

This clone is a singleton in its sample. V and J are TRBV18 and TRBJ1-1; TRBD1 matches at 8 bases. The CDR3 extends over 15 amino acids. V shed 2 bases and J 1 base; nucleotides not matched to a gene: 3. Germline V CDR1 and CDR2: KGHSH, LQKENI. CDR3 sequence: CASSPGQGQNTEAFF. The CDR3 DNA sequence: TGTGCCAGCTCACCAGGACAGGGCCAGAACACTGAAGCTTTCTTT.

This clone was seen only once. The chain carries TRBV6-5 and TRBJ1-1; D possibly corresponds to TRBD1 (5 bases). Trimming took 6 bases from V and 3 from J, leaving 11 bases between them. The V gene's germline CDR1 is MNHEY and CDR2 SVGAGI. CDR3 length: 13 residues. CDR3 residues: CASRRGGDTEAFF. DNA of the CDR3: TGTGCCAGCAGACGCGGGGGGGACACTGAAGCTTTCTTT.

A few counts support this clone. V is TRBV10-3 and J is TRBJ2-1; 9 bases agree with TRBD2. The CDR3 spans 19 residues. Germline V gene sequence: CDR1 ENHRY, CDR2 SYGVKD. V trimming: 6 bases; J trimming: 3 bases; junction bases outside the gene matches: 18. The DNA for the CDR3 is TGTGCCATCAGCACCTTAGCCGAGACTAGCGGCCTGGGCTACAATGAGCAGTTCTTC. Protein product: CAISTLAETSGLGYNEQFF.

The chain is built from TRBV2 and TRBJ1-1; 8 bases map to TRBD1. V shed 4 bases and J 3 bases; nucleotides not matched to a gene: 10. The V gene's germline CDR1 is SNHLY and CDR2 FYNNEI. The CDR3 extends over 16 amino acids. CDR3 DNA sequence: TGTGCCAGCAGTGGCGGACAGGGTCGCGGCGACACTGAAGCTTTCTTT. It is translated as CASSGGQGRGDTEAFF. The full variable domain, completed using reference TRBV2 and TRBJ1-1, is EPEVTQTPSHQVTQMGQEVILRCVPISNHLYFYWYRQILGQKVEFLVSFYNNEISEKSEIFDDQFSVERPDGSNFTLKIRSTKLEDSAMYFCASSGGQGRGDTEAFFGQGTRLTVV.

The chain couples TRBV28 to TRBJ1-2, with D possibly TRBD1 on 6 matching bases. The V gene lost 5 bases and the J gene lost 4 bases, with 20 bases spanning the gap. Germline CDR1 is MDHEN and CDR2 is SYDVKM. This CDR3 is 16 amino acids long. Here the CDR3 DNA reads TGTGCCAGCAGTCCCTCAATAGGGGGTAAGGGCTATGGCTACACCTTC. Translated: CASSPSIGGKGYGYTF.

The rearrangement uses TRBV2 and TRBJ1-6; no reliable D call. CDR3 length: 12 residues. V lost 3 bases to trimming and J lost 8 bases, with 5 bases between them. CDR1 is SNHLY and CDR2 is FYNNEI in the germline V gene. In nucleotides, the CDR3 is TGTGCCAGCAGTGACAGCTATTCACCCCTCCACTTT. Its translation is CASSDSYSPLHF.

This clone was seen only a few times. The gene calls are TRBV29-1 and TRBJ1-2; D not certain. The V gene's germline CDR1 is SQVTM and CDR2 ANQGSEA. The length of the CDR3 is 12 residues. V lost 3 bases to trimming and J lost 2 bases, with 7 bases between them. Here the CDR3 reads CSVDPGNYGYTF. In DNA, the CDR3 is TGCAGCGTTGACCCGGGGAACTATGGCTACACCTTC.

The chain combines TRBV24-1 with TRBJ2-1, with D unresolved. Germline-derived CDR1 and CDR2 are KGHDR and SFDVKD. With 4 bases removed from V and 4 bases from J, the gap between germline ends came to 10 bases. CDR3 length: 14 residues. The CDR3 coding sequence is TGTGCCACCAGTGACCCAAGGTCATACAATGAGCAGTTCTTC. Translating gives CATSDPRSYNEQFF.

The rearrangement joins TRBV28 to TRBJ1-4, with a possible D match to TRBD1 (6 bases). V lost 5 bases and J lost 7, with 11 bases in between. This CDR3 region has 13 residues. Germline V gives CDR1 MDHEN, CDR2 SYDVKM. This chain's CDR3 is CASSLTGFEKLFF. In nucleotides, the CDR3 is TGTGCCAGCAGTCTAACAGGGTTTGAAAAACTGTTTTTT.

This clone appeared a few times. This chain joins TRBV7-7 and TRBJ1-5; D call uncertain. The germline V and J ends were trimmed by 4 bases and 1 base, with 20 bases remaining between them. The CDR3 length is 18 residues. Germline V CDR1 and CDR2: SSHAT, FNYEAQ (reference sequence). The CDR3 reads CASSWMRGPQGSNQPQHF. CDR3 in DNA: TGTGCCAGCAGCTGGATGCGCGGGCCCCAAGGCAGCAATCAGCCCCAGCATTTT.

The rearrangement links TRBV10-3 to TRBJ1-1; TRBD1 aligns across 7 bases. CDR1 ENHRY and CDR2 SYGVKD come from the germline V gene. This CDR3 region has 14 residues. J lost 3 bases, V lost 3 bases, and 4 bases had no gene match. The CDR3 spells CAISDFDRDTEAFF. In DNA, the CDR3 is TGTGCCATCAGTGATTTTGACAGGGACACTGAAGCTTTCTTT.

The genes are TRBV15 and TRBJ1-4; 10 bases fit TRBD1. With 4 bases clipped from V and 0 bases from J, the junction kept 11 bases outside the gene matches. Germline-derived CDR1 and CDR2 are LNHNV and YYDKDF (reference sequence). The CDR3 is 19 amino acids. In DNA, the CDR3 is TGTGCCACCAGCATACGACCCCTCGGACAGGGGGCAACTAATGAAAAACTGTTTTTT. It encodes CATSIRPLGQGATNEKLFF.

The rearrangement links TRBV6-5 to TRBJ2-4; D is undetermined. This CDR3 spans 15 amino acids. V lost 0 bases and J lost 0, with 6 bases in between. Germline lookup yields CDR1 MNHEY and CDR2 SVGAGI. The CDR3 DNA follows: TGTGCCAGCAGTTACTCATCCGTAGCCAAAAACATTCAGTACTTC. Translating it yields CASSYSSVAKNIQYF.

CDR3 DNA sequence: TGTGCCAGCAGTTTGGGGGCAGGGGGCCGCTATGGCTACACCTTC. Its translation is CASSLGAGGRYGYTF. V gene TRBV28 combines with J gene TRBJ1-2; 8 bases map to TRBD1. V lost 3 bases, J lost 4 bases, and 7 bases stayed unmatched. Germline CDR1 and CDR2: MDHEN and SYDVKM. The CDR3 loop spans 15 amino acids.

This chain links TRBV7-9 with TRBJ2-5; 9 bases map to TRBD2. Germline loops: CDR1 SEHNR, CDR2 FQNEAQ (reference sequence). CDR3 length: 14 residues. V lost 5 bases to trimming and J lost 10 bases; unmatched junction nucleotides: 11. This CDR3 is CASSPGLAWLSQYF. CDR3 DNA sequence: TGTGCCAGCAGCCCCGGACTAGCGTGGTTGAGCCAGTACTTC.

The chain links TRBV28 to TRBJ1-2; D not resolved. CDR3 length equals 12 residues. V lost 6 bases and J lost 0, with 5 bases in between. The germline CDR1 and CDR2 sequences are MDHEN and SYDVKM. The CDR3: CASSFSNYGYTF. CDR3 nucleotides: TGTGCCAGCAGCTTCTCTAACTATGGCTACACCTTC.

The chain joins TRBV2 to TRBJ1-1, with no clear D. Germline CDR1 SNHLY, CDR2 FYNNEI. V was trimmed by 5 bases and J by 8 bases, leaving 15 bases between them. The CDR3 totals 13 residues. This chain's CDR3 is CASSTGQALEAFF. CDR3 bases: TGTGCCAGCAGTACCGGGCAGGCCCTCGAAGCTTTCTTT. Using reference TRBV2 and TRBJ1-1 for the parts outside the CDR3, the full variable domain is EPEVTQTPSHQVTQMGQEVILRCVPISNHLYFYWYRQILGQKVEFLVSFYNNEISEKSEIFDDQFSVERPDGSNFTLKIRSTKLEDSAMYFCASSTGQALEAFFGQGTRLTVV.

The chain links TRBV6-2 or TRBV6-3 to TRBJ2-7; 8 positions agree with TRBD2. Germline V gene lookup returns CDR1 MNHEY and CDR2 SVGEGT. The CDR3 length is 16 residues. V lost 2 bases, J lost 2 bases, and 8 bases stayed unmatched. CDR3 sequence: CASSYPTSGHTYEQYF. CDR3 nucleotide sequence: TGTGCCAGCAGTTACCCCACTAGCGGCCACACCTACGAGCAGTACTTC.

The genes are TRBV7-7 and TRBJ2-5; TRBD2 aligns across 11 bases. The CDR3 loop spans 16 amino acids. CDR1 and CDR2 from the germline V gene are SSHAT and FNYEAQ (reference sequence). Losses at the gene ends were 2 bases for V and 3 bases for J; bases not matched to a gene: 5. DNA of the CDR3: TGTGCCAGCAGCTTACTTAGCGGGGGGGGAGAAGAGACCCAGTACTTC. Amino acid sequence: CASSLLSGGGEETQYF.

V is TRBV28 and J is TRBJ2-3; D uncertain. The germline V gene encodes CDR1 MDHEN and CDR2 SYDVKM. Trimming stripped 1 base from V and 4 bases from J, with 18 bases between. This CDR3 contains 17 residues. CDR3 protein: CASSLFPTIQAADTQYF. DNA for the CDR3: TGTGCCAGCAGTTTATTCCCGACAATTCAGGCGGCAGATACGCAGTATTTT.

J is TRBJ1-1 and V is TRBV5-1, with D possibly TRBD1 on 5 matching bases. CDR3 size: 15 residues. Germline CDR1 SGHRS, CDR2 YFSETQ. The V end was cut by 3 bases, the J end by 1 base, with 13 bases between. The CDR3 DNA reads as TGCGCCAGCAGCTCTGGGACCCTACCGAACACTGAAGCTTTCTTT. This translates into CASSSGTLPNTEAFF.

The chain recombines TRBV7-9 with TRBJ1-4, with D tentatively TRBD1 (6 bases). This CDR3 region has 13 residues. CDR1 and CDR2 from the germline V gene are SEHNR and FQNEAQ (reference sequence). V gave up 1 base and J gave up 10 bases, with 10 bases separating them. The DNA of the CDR3 is TGTGCCAGCAGCTTAGGGGACACTCTAAAACTGTTTTTT. Protein sequence: CASSLGDTLKLFF.